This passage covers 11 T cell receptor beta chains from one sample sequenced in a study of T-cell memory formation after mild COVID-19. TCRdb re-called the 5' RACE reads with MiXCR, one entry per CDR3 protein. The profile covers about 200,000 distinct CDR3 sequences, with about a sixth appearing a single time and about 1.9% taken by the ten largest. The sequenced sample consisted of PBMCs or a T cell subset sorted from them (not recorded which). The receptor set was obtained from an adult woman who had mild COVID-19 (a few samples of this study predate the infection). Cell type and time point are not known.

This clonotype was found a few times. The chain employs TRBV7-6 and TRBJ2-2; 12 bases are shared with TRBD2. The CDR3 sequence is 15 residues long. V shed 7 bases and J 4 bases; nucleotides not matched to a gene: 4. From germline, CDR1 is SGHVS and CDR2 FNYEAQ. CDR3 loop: CASTQTSGGTGELFF. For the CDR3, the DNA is TGTGCCAGCACCCAGACTAGCGGGGGCACCGGGGAGCTGTTTTTT. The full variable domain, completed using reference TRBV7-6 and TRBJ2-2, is GAGVSQSPRYKVTKRGQDVALRCDPISGHVSLYWYRQALGQGPEFLTYFNYEAQQDKSGLPNDRFSAERPEGSISTLTIQRTEQRDSAMYRCASTQTSGGTGELFFGEGSRLTVL.

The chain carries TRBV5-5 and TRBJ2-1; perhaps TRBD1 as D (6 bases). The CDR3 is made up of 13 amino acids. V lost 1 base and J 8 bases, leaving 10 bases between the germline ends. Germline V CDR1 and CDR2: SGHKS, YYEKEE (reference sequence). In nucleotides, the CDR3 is TGTGCCAGCAGCTTGAACAGGGCGGATGAGCAGTTCTTC. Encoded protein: CASSLNRADEQFF.

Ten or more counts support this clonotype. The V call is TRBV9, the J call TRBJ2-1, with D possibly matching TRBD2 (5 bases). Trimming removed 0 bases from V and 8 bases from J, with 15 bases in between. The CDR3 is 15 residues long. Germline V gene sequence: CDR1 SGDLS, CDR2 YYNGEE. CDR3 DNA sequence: TGTGCCAGCAGCGTAGGTGAGGGAGTGTGGGATGAGCAGTTCTTC. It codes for CASSVGEGVWDEQFF.

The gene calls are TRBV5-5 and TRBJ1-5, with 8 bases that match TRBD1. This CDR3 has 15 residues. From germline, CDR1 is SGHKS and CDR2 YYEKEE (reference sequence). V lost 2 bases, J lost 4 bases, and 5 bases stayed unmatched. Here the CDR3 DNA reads TGTGCCAGCAGCTTTATTCAGGGGGCGAATCAGCCCCAGCATTTT. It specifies CASSFIQGANQPQHF. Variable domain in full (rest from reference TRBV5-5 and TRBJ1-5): DAGVTQSPTHLIKTRGQQVTLRCSPISGHKSVSWYQQVLGQGPQFIFQYYEKEERGRGNFPDRFSARQFPNYSSELNVNALLLGDSALYLCASSFIQGANQPQHFGDGTRLSIL.

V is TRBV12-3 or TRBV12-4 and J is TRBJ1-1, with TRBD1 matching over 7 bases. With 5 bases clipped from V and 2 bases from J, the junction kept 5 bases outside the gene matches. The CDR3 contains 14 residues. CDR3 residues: CASSHRQGNTEAFF. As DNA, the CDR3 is TGTGCCAGCAGTCATAGACAGGGTAACACTGAAGCTTTCTTT.

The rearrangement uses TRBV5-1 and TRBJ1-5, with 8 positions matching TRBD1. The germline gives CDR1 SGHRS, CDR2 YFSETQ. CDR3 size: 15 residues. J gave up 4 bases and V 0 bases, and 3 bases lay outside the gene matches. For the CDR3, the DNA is TGCGCCAGCAGCTTGGGACAGGGGTGGAATCAGCCCCAGCATTTT. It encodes CASSLGQGWNQPQHF.

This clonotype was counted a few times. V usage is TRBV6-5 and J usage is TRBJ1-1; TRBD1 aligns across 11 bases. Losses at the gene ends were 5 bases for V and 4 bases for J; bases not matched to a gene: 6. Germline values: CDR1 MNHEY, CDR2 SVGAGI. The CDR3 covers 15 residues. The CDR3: CASSGTGGLPTEAFF. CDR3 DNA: TGTGCCAGCAGTGGGACAGGGGGGCTCCCCACTGAAGCTTTCTTT.

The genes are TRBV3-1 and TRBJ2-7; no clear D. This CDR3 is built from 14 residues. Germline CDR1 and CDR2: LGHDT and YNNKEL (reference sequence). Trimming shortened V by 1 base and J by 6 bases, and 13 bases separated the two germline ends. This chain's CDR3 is CASSQGPHGTEQYF. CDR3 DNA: TGTGCCAGCAGCCAAGGTCCACATGGAACCGAGCAGTACTTC.

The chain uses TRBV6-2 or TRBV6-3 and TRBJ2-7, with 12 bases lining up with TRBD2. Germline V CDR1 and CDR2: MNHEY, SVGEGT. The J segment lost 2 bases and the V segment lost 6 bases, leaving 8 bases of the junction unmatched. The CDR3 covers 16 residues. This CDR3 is CASRTGRLAGAYEQYF. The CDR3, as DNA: TGTGCCAGCAGAACAGGAAGACTAGCGGGGGCCTACGAGCAGTACTTC.

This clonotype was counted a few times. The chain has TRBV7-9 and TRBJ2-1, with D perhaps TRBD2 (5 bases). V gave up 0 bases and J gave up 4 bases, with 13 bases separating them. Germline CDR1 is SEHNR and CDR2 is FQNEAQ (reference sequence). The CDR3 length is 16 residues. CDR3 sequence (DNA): TGTGCCAGCAGCTTAGCCGGCCTAGCTTTTTACAATGAGCAGTTCTTC. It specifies CASSLAGLAFYNEQFF.

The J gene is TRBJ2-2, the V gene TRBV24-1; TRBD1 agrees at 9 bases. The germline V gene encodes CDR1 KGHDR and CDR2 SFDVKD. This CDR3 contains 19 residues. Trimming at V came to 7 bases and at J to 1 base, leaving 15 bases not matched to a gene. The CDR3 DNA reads TGTGCCACCAGACCCCCCTCTACACGGGACAGGGAGAACACCGGGGAGCTGTTTTTT. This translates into CATRPPSTRDRENTGELFF.